This T cell receptor (beta chain) emerged from a study of OX40 agonist ivuxolimab in advanced cancers. Assay used: immunoSEQ multiplex PCR; TCRdb lists only in-frame clones, some missing. Here the sample spans some 45,000 clones, around 91% being singletons. V was shortened by 4 bases and J by 6 bases, with 10 bases between the two germline ends. There are 11 residues in the CDR3. The germline gives CDR1 SQVTM, CDR2 ANQGSEA. The source material was CD4+ or CD8+ T cells sorted from blood, sampled in a trial of the OX40 agonist ivuxolimab. The TCR sequence derives from an adult with an advanced solid tumor such as melanoma, head and neck, liver or kidney cancer. The V call is TRBV29-1, the J call TRBJ2-7; no reliable D call. CDR3 sequence reads: CSVASSAEQYF. In DNA form, the CDR3 reads TGCAGCGTTGCCAGTAGTGCCGAGCAGTACTTC.